A selection of T cell receptor beta chains follows, all from one sample in a study of blood T cell repertoires in COVID-19. Using immunoSEQ multiplex PCR, the repertoire was profiled, and TCRdb retains in-frame clones only, with some absent. The sample contains over 55,000 clones, about 87% of which appear only once. The sample comprised peripheral blood. These receptors all stem from a man between 50 and 59 years old with active COVID-19. Both conserved end residues are part of each CDR3. A D gene is named only where the DNA matches it firmly. For some rows the clone size is stated as once, few or many, or as a class when expanded; others skip it.

TRBV7-2	TRBD1	TRBJ2-7	-	TGTGCCAGCAGCTCGGGACAGGTTGGCTACGAGCAGTACTTC	CASSSGQVGYEQYF
TRBV25-1	-	TRBJ1-6	-	TGTGCCAGCAGTGAGGGCTGGCAGGGAGGATCACCCCTCCACTTT	CASSEGWQGGSPLHF
TRBV9	-	TRBJ1-4	-	TGTGCCAGCGGTTCGGGGTATAATGAAAAACTGTTTTTT	CASGSGYNEKLFF
TRBV5-8	TRBD2	TRBJ2-3	-	TGTGCCAGCAGCTTGGTATTGTCTAGCGGGGCGGGAGATACGCAGTATTTT	CASSLVLSSGAGDTQYF
TRBV24-1	TRBD2	TRBJ2-3	-	TGTGCCACCGCTATAGCGGGGTCTAGCACAGATACGCAGTATTTT	CATAIAGSSTDTQYF
TRBV4-3	TRBD2	TRBJ2-3	-	TGCGCCAGCAGCCTGTTCGGCGGGAGGGCGACAGATACGCAGTATTTT	CASSLFGGRATDTQYF
TRBV24-1	-	TRBJ2-5	-	TGTGCCACCAGTGATTTACGGAGCGGAGAGACCCAGTACTTC	CATSDLRSGETQYF
TRBV12-3/TRBV12-4	-	TRBJ1-4	-	TGTGCCAGCAGGTCTCCGAATGAAAAACTGTTTTTT	CASRSPNEKLFF
TRBV3-1/TRBV3-2	-	TRBJ2-4	-	TGTGCCAGCAGCCCCATGGCGGGGCAAAACATTCAGTACTTC	CASSPMAGQNIQYF
TRBV7-9	-	TRBJ2-3	-	TGTGCCAGCACCCCCCCCGCAGATACGCAGTATTTT	CASTPPADTQYF
TRBV5-4	-	TRBJ1-1	-	TGTGCCAGCAGCTTAGTCGGCGGAGTGAACACTGAAGCTTTCTTT	CASSLVGGVNTEAFF
TRBV6-1	-	TRBJ2-7	-	TGTGCCAGCAGTGATCTGGGCAGCTCCTACGAGCAGTACTTC	CASSDLGSSYEQYF
TRBV2	-	TRBJ2-1	-	TGTGCCAGCAGTGAAGGACGGAGGGGAGAGCAGTTCTTC	CASSEGRRGEQFF
TRBV28	-	TRBJ2-3	-	TGTGCCAGCCCCCCAAGGGGTTCGCCCACAGATACGCAGTATTTT	CASPPRGSPTDTQYF
TRBV11-2	-	TRBJ2-1	-	TGTGCCAGCAGCTTACCGGGAGTAGGAAACAATGAGCAGTTCTTC	CASSLPGVGNNEQFF
TRBV3-1/TRBV3-2	-	TRBJ1-5	few	TGTGCCAGCAGCCTGGACAGCCTTGCACCCCAGCATTTT	CASSLDSLAPQHF
TRBV6-5	TRBD1	TRBJ2-7	-	TGTGCCACCGGGGACAGGGGTTACGAGCAGTACTTC	CATGDRGYEQYF
TRBV7-9	-	TRBJ2-3	-	TGTGCCAGCAGCCTCGACAGTATCGCAGATACGCAGTATTTT	CASSLDSIADTQYF
TRBV6-5	-	TRBJ1-6	-	TGTGCCAGCACCTCCTCGTACACCCTTAAGTTACCCCTCCACTTT	CASTSSYTLKLPLHF
TRBV7-2	-	TRBJ1-5	-	TGTGCCAGCAGGTCATCAGGGGCCGGCAATCAGCCCCAGCATTTT	CASRSSGAGNQPQHF
TRBV7-3	-	TRBJ2-1	-	TGTGCCAGCAGCGTATCCGGGACAGAGCAGTTCTTC	CASSVSGTEQFF
TRBV7-9	-	TRBJ1-4	-	TGTGCCAGCAGCCAAAGGGGGGGCGCAACGGATGAAAAACTGTTTTTT	CASSQRGGATDEKLFF
TRBV3-1/TRBV3-2	-	TRBJ1-4	-	TGTGCCAGCAGCCGAGGGGGTGAAAAACTGTTTTTT	CASSRGGEKLFF
TRBV4-1	-	TRBJ1-4	-	TGCGCCAGCAGCCAAGATTCAGGGGCGGATGAAAAACTGTTTTTT	CASSQDSGADEKLFF
TRBV5-5	-	TRBJ1-1	-	TGTGCCAGCAGCTTCCAGGTGGCCACTGAAGCTTTCTTT	CASSFQVATEAFF
TRBV19	TRBD1	TRBJ1-2	-	TGTGCCAGTAAGCCCGTGGGGACAGGCCGCGGAGGCTACACCTTC	CASKPVGTGRGGYTF
TRBV6-2/TRBV6-3	-	TRBJ2-1	-	TGTGCCAGCAGTCAGGGGCATGAGCAGTTCTTC	CASSQGHEQFF
TRBV7-2	TRBD1	TRBJ1-1	few	TGTGCCAGCAGCTTAAAAGGACAGGGGAACACTGAAGCTTTCTTT	CASSLKGQGNTEAFF
TRBV6-6	-	TRBJ1-2	-	TGTGCCAGCAGTTCGGGACTCCTCACCTACACCTTC	CASSSGLLTYTF